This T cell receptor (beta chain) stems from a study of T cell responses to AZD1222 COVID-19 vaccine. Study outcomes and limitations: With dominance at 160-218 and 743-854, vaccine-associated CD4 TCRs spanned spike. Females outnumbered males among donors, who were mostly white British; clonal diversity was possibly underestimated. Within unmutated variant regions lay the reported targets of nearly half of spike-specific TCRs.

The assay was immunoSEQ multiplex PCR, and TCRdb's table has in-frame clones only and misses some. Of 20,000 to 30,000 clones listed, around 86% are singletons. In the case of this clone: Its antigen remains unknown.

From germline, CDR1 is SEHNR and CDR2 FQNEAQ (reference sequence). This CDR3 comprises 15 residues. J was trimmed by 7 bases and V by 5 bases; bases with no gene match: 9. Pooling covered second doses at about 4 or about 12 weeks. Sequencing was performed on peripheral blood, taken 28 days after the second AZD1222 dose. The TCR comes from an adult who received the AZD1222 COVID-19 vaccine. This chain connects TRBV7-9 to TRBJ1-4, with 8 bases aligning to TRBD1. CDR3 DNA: TGTGCCAGCAGCCGACCAACAGGGGGGACTGAAAAACTGTTTTTT. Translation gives CASSRPTGGTEKLFF.